This TCR beta chain originates from a study of CD8+ T cells in alopecia areata. The CDR3 runs to 12 residues. V lost 8 bases, J lost 5 bases, and 16 bases lay in between. Germline CDR1 and CDR2: SQVTM and ANQGSEA. This clone was counted a few times. Isolated RNA was reverse transcribed into cDNA used as the sequencing template. Method: immunoSEQ multiplex PCR; TCRdb's copy keeps in-frame clones and lacks some. The sample has 100,000 or so clones; roughly 56% are singletons. Regarding treatment: oral pan-JAK inhibitor, 5-10 mg twice daily. The gene calls are TRBV29-1 and TRBJ2-7; D may be TRBD1 (6 bases). This TCR derives from a human donor with alopecia areata. The starting material was CD8+ T cells sorted from blood, obtained between weeks 55 and 65, from a patient treated with tofacitinib. CDR3 sequence (DNA): TGCAGCACTTCAGGGGATCGTGACGAGCAGTACTTC. Translated, it gives CSTSGDRDEQYF.